These T cell receptor beta chains were read from a single sample in a study of radiation and T cells in renal cell carcinoma. Profiling relied on immunoSEQ multiplex PCR, and the TCRdb table lists in-frame clones only, not all of them. This sample has about 9,300 clones, with 63% found just once. The sequencing used tumor tissue, collected from a patient whose treatment included radiotherapy and nephrectomy. Every receptor here comes from a woman aged 45-65 years with renal cell carcinoma. The CDR3 runs from the conserved cysteine through the conserved F or W. Each record gives: J gene, V gene, D gene, clone size, CDR3 DNA, CDR3 protein. D genes are given only for firm matches. Clone size, where shown, is once, few, many, or a class for clones that have expanded.

J gene: TRBJ2-7
V gene: TRBV18
D gene: TRBD2
clone size: once
CDR3 DNA: TGTGCCAGCTCACCGTTAGCGGGGAACTCCTACGAGCAGTACTTC
CDR3 protein: CASSPLAGNSYEQYF

J gene: TRBJ1-2
V gene: TRBV5-4
D gene: .
clone size: once
CDR3 DNA: TGTGCCAGCAGCGCCCAGGGACGGATTAACTATGGCTACACCTTC
CDR3 protein: CASSAQGRINYGYTF

J gene: TRBJ1-5
V gene: TRBV19
D gene: .
clone size: few
CDR3 DNA: TGTGCCAGTATGGGACGGAGCAATCAGCCCCAGCATTTT
CDR3 protein: CASMGRSNQPQHF

J gene: TRBJ2-7
V gene: TRBV28
D gene: .
clone size: .
CDR3 DNA: TGTGCCAGCAGTTGGACCCCCGGGCAGGGAGGCGAGCAGTACTTC
CDR3 protein: CASSWTPGQGGEQYF

J gene: TRBJ2-7
V gene: TRBV7-9
D gene: .
clone size: .
CDR3 DNA: TGTGCCAGCAGCGCCCGGAGCTCCTACGAGCAGTACTTC
CDR3 protein: CASSARSSYEQYF

J gene: TRBJ1-5
V gene: TRBV7-2
D gene: TRBD1
clone size: .
CDR3 DNA: TGTGCCAGCAGTCAAAGGACAGGAGGCCATCAGCCCCAGCATTTT
CDR3 protein: CASSQRTGGHQPQHF

J gene: TRBJ2-1
V gene: TRBV29-1
D gene: TRBD2
clone size: .
CDR3 DNA: TGCAGCGGGAATAGCGGGGGGGGCGGTGAGCAGTTCTTC
CDR3 protein: CSGNSGGGGEQFF

J gene: TRBJ2-7
V gene: TRBV6-1
D gene: .
clone size: .
CDR3 DNA: TGTGCCAGCAGTTTCAGGGAAACCTACGAGCAGTACTTC
CDR3 protein: CASSFRETYEQYF

J gene: TRBJ1-1
V gene: TRBV19
D gene: TRBD1
clone size: .
CDR3 DNA: TGTGCCAGTATAGGGATAGGACAGGGGGCCGCTGAAGCTTTCTTT
CDR3 protein: CASIGIGQGAAEAFF

J gene: TRBJ2-1
V gene: TRBV29-1
D gene: .
clone size: .
CDR3 DNA: TGCAGCGTTGATAGAGGGTACAATGAGCAGTTCTTC
CDR3 protein: CSVDRGYNEQFF

J gene: TRBJ1-6
V gene: TRBV2
D gene: .
clone size: .
CDR3 DNA: TGTGCCAGCAGGTTAAGAAACTCCTATAATTCACCCCTCCACTTT
CDR3 protein: CASRLRNSYNSPLHF

J gene: TRBJ2-5
V gene: TRBV4-2
D gene: .
clone size: .
CDR3 DNA: TGTGCCAGCAGCCAAGATCTTCTGGGAGAGACCCAGTACTTC
CDR3 protein: CASSQDLLGETQYF

J gene: TRBJ2-7
V gene: TRBV28
D gene: .
clone size: few
CDR3 DNA: TGTGCCAGCAGTTTAGTGCTATCGGGACTGACCTACGAGCAGTACTTC
CDR3 protein: CASSLVLSGLTYEQYF

J gene: TRBJ1-1
V gene: TRBV19
D gene: .
clone size: few
CDR3 DNA: TGTGCCAGTAAGTGGGGGGCGCAACGGTGCACTGAAGCTTTCTTT
CDR3 protein: CASKWGAQRCTEAFF

J gene: TRBJ1-3
V gene: TRBV5-1
D gene: .
clone size: few
CDR3 DNA: TGCGCCAGCAGCGAACAGGACGCAAGATCTGGAAACACCATATATTTT
CDR3 protein: CASSEQDARSGNTIYF

J gene: TRBJ1-2
V gene: TRBV7-2
D gene: .
clone size: .
CDR3 DNA: TGTGCCAGCAGCTTAGGAGGGGGGAACTATGGCTACACCTTC
CDR3 protein: CASSLGGGNYGYTF

J gene: TRBJ1-4
V gene: TRBV19
D gene: .
clone size: .
CDR3 DNA: TGTGCCAGTAGTACGACAGTAGGCAGTGAAAAACTGTTTTTT
CDR3 protein: CASSTTVGSEKLFF

J gene: TRBJ2-5
V gene: TRBV7-9
D gene: .
clone size: .
CDR3 DNA: TGTGCCAGCAGCTTACTAGCGACGAAAGAGACCCAGTACTTC
CDR3 protein: CASSLLATKETQYF

J gene: TRBJ2-4
V gene: TRBV5-4
D gene: .
clone size: .
CDR3 DNA: TGCGCCAGCAGCCAAGAGGATGGAGCGTTAGCCAAAAACATTCAGTACTTC
CDR3 protein: CASSQEDGALAKNIQYF

J gene: TRBJ1-4
V gene: TRBV10-2
D gene: .
clone size: .
CDR3 DNA: TGCGCCAGTCACGGGAATAATGAAAAACTGTTTTTT
CDR3 protein: CASHGNNEKLFF

J gene: TRBJ2-5
V gene: TRBV7-2
D gene: .
clone size: .
CDR3 DNA: TGTGCCAGCAGCTTAGGTTTGGGGCCGGGAGAGACCCAGTACTTC
CDR3 protein: CASSLGLGPGETQYF

J gene: TRBJ2-7
V gene: TRBV7-9
D gene: TRBD1
clone size: .
CDR3 DNA: TGTGCCAGCAGCTTATACAGGGGCGACGAGCAGTACTTC
CDR3 protein: CASSLYRGDEQYF

J gene: TRBJ2-3
V gene: TRBV4-3
D gene: TRBD1
clone size: medium-sized
CDR3 DNA: TGCGCCAGCAGCCAAGGTGCGACAGGGTCCACAGATACGCAGTATTTT
CDR3 protein: CASSQGATGSTDTQYF

J gene: TRBJ1-5
V gene: TRBV6-1
D gene: .
clone size: few
CDR3 DNA: TGTGCCACCGAACGAAATGCACATTTT
CDR3 protein: CATERNAHF

J gene: TRBJ2-2
V gene: TRBV5-8
D gene: .
clone size: .
CDR3 DNA: TGTGCCAGCAGCTTTGAAGGGGTTCAAGGGACCGGGGAGCTGTTTTTT
CDR3 protein: CASSFEGVQGTGELFF

J gene: TRBJ1-5
V gene: TRBV7-2
D gene: .
clone size: once
CDR3 DNA: TGTGCCAGCACCTGGGCCCAGGGCAGCAATCAGCCCCAGCATTTT
CDR3 protein: CASTWAQGSNQPQHF

J gene: TRBJ2-6
V gene: TRBV5-5
D gene: .
clone size: .
CDR3 DNA: TGTGCCAGCAGCATACCCAGGGGAGCTGGGGCCAACGTCCTGACTTTC
CDR3 protein: CASSIPRGAGANVLTF

J gene: TRBJ2-7
V gene: TRBV4-3
D gene: .
clone size: .
CDR3 DNA: TGCGCCAGCAGCCAAGACCTGACAGGCTTGGAGCAGTACTTC
CDR3 protein: CASSQDLTGLEQYF

J gene: TRBJ2-7
V gene: TRBV6-6
D gene: .
clone size: .
CDR3 DNA: TGTGCCAGCACCCGGGGGAGGACGGACGAGCAGTACTTC
CDR3 protein: CASTRGRTDEQYF

J gene: TRBJ2-5
V gene: TRBV7-3
D gene: .
clone size: .
CDR3 DNA: TGTGCCAGCAGCTTAACTCCGGGGTTGGAGACCCAGTACTTC
CDR3 protein: CASSLTPGLETQYF

J gene: TRBJ2-7
V gene: TRBV11-2
D gene: .
clone size: .
CDR3 DNA: TGTGCCAGCAGCTTAGATCTCGCCGAGCAGTACTTC
CDR3 protein: CASSLDLAEQYF

J gene: TRBJ2-5
V gene: TRBV7-2
D gene: TRBD2
clone size: once
CDR3 DNA: TGTGCCAGCAGCCCTATGGGGGGGGGAGAGACCCAGTACTTC
CDR3 protein: CASSPMGGGETQYF

J gene: TRBJ1-5
V gene: TRBV6-5
D gene: TRBD1
clone size: .
CDR3 DNA: TGTGCCAGCAGTCACCAGACAGGGGGAAGTCAGCCCCAGCATTTT
CDR3 protein: CASSHQTGGSQPQHF

J gene: TRBJ2-7
V gene: TRBV5-4
D gene: .
clone size: .
CDR3 DNA: TGTGCCAGCAGTTCTCCTCGACAGGACTCCTACGAGCAGTACTTC
CDR3 protein: CASSSPRQDSYEQYF

J gene: TRBJ2-4
V gene: TRBV7-2
D gene: .
clone size: .
CDR3 DNA: TGTGCCAGCAGCACCACAGGGTCGGGAAACATTCAGTACTTC
CDR3 protein: CASSTTGSGNIQYF

J gene: TRBJ2-7
V gene: TRBV28
D gene: TRBD1
clone size: .
CDR3 DNA: TGTGCCAGCAGACTTAGGGACAGGGATTCCTACGAGCAGTACTTC
CDR3 protein: CASRLRDRDSYEQYF

J gene: TRBJ1-4
V gene: TRBV28
D gene: .
clone size: .
CDR3 DNA: TGTGCCAGCAGTATCTCAGCAGGGTATGGGAATGAAAAACTGTTTTTT
CDR3 protein: CASSISAGYGNEKLFF

J gene: TRBJ1-5
V gene: TRBV27
D gene: .
clone size: .
CDR3 DNA: TGTGCCAGCTTATCGCACCAAAAGAGCAATCAGCCCCAGCATTTT
CDR3 protein: CASLSHQKSNQPQHF

J gene: TRBJ1-3
V gene: TRBV5-1
D gene: .
clone size: .
CDR3 DNA: TGCGCCAGCAGCTTGGAAGGGCAACGCTCTGGAAACACCATATATTTT
CDR3 protein: CASSLEGQRSGNTIYF

J gene: TRBJ2-1
V gene: TRBV11-3
D gene: .
clone size: .
CDR3 DNA: TGTGCCAGCAGCTTAGATAGGCTAGCGGAGCAGTTCTTC
CDR3 protein: CASSLDRLAEQFF

J gene: TRBJ2-7
V gene: TRBV27
D gene: TRBD2
clone size: .
CDR3 DNA: TGTGCCAGCAGTTTGGGACTAGCACGGGGTCTTGAGCAGTACTTC
CDR3 protein: CASSLGLARGLEQYF

J gene: TRBJ2-2
V gene: TRBV9
D gene: .
clone size: .
CDR3 DNA: TGTGCCAGCTCCACGTTGCCCACCGGGGAGCTGTTTTTT
CDR3 protein: CASSTLPTGELFF

J gene: TRBJ2-1
V gene: TRBV11-2
D gene: .
clone size: .
CDR3 DNA: TGTGCCAGCAGCTTACATGGGGGAGGTCAGAATGAGCAGTTCTTC
CDR3 protein: CASSLHGGGQNEQFF

J gene: TRBJ2-7
V gene: TRBV4-3
D gene: .
clone size: .
CDR3 DNA: TGCGCCAGCAGCCTAACCCGCAGGGAAAGGAGCGGCTACGAGCAGTACTTC
CDR3 protein: CASSLTRRERSGYEQYF

J gene: TRBJ2-3
V gene: TRBV7-3
D gene: TRBD1
clone size: .
CDR3 DNA: TGTGCCAGCAGCTTATCGACAGGGTTGGAAGATACGCAGTATTTT
CDR3 protein: CASSLSTGLEDTQYF

J gene: TRBJ2-1
V gene: TRBV19
D gene: TRBD2
clone size: .
CDR3 DNA: TGTGCCAGTAAGGGCGGGAGGGCCGAGTCCTACAATGAGCAGTTCTTC
CDR3 protein: CASKGGRAESYNEQFF

J gene: TRBJ1-2
V gene: TRBV19
D gene: TRBD1
clone size: .
CDR3 DNA: TGTGCCAGCGCACAGGGGGCGCATAACTATGGCTACACCTTC
CDR3 protein: CASAQGAHNYGYTF

J gene: TRBJ2-1
V gene: TRBV30
D gene: .
clone size: .
CDR3 DNA: TGTGCCTGGAGCAGGGGAGGGTCGACGGGGAATGAGCAGTTCTTC
CDR3 protein: CAWSRGGSTGNEQFF

J gene: TRBJ1-4
V gene: TRBV6-1
D gene: .
clone size: medium-sized
CDR3 DNA: TGTGCCACCACTGGACAGTCTCTTAATGAAAAACTGTTTTTT
CDR3 protein: CATTGQSLNEKLFF

J gene: TRBJ2-7
V gene: TRBV5-4
D gene: .
clone size: .
CDR3 DNA: TGTGCCAGCAGCCTAGGGGCGGGGGCTCAACCGGCCCGGCAGTACTTC
CDR3 protein: CASSLGAGAQPARQYF

J gene: TRBJ1-2
V gene: TRBV30
D gene: .
clone size: .
CDR3 DNA: TGTGCCTGGAGTGTAGTCGGTCTTTTTCGTTATGGCTACACCTTC
CDR3 protein: CAWSVVGLFRYGYTF

J gene: TRBJ1-1
V gene: TRBV6-5
D gene: .
clone size: .
CDR3 DNA: TGTGCCAGCAGTTACTCGGGCGGGAACACTGAAGCTTTCTTT
CDR3 protein: CASSYSGGNTEAFF

J gene: TRBJ2-1
V gene: TRBV5-4
D gene: .
clone size: .
CDR3 DNA: TGTGCCAGCAGCTTGGACGGGGTCTCCTACAATGAGCAGTTCTTC
CDR3 protein: CASSLDGVSYNEQFF

J gene: TRBJ2-3
V gene: TRBV6-6
D gene: TRBD2
clone size: .
CDR3 DNA: TGTGCCAGCAGCCCAACTAGCGGGGGTAATACGCAGTATTTT
CDR3 protein: CASSPTSGGNTQYF

J gene: TRBJ2-3
V gene: TRBV6-5
D gene: TRBD2
clone size: .
CDR3 DNA: TGTGCCAGCAGCGTTCTTGGACTAGCGACAGATACGCAGTATTTT
CDR3 protein: CASSVLGLATDTQYF

J gene: TRBJ1-2
V gene: TRBV11-2
D gene: .
clone size: .
CDR3 DNA: TGTGCCAGCAGCTTTGGGGAGGGCCACGATGGCTACACCTTC
CDR3 protein: CASSFGEGHDGYTF

J gene: TRBJ2-7
V gene: TRBV7-8
D gene: TRBD1
clone size: .
CDR3 DNA: TGTGCCAGCAGCCAGGACAGGGAAAGCCACGAGCAGTACTTC
CDR3 protein: CASSQDRESHEQYF

J gene: TRBJ2-7
V gene: TRBV19
D gene: TRBD1
clone size: few
CDR3 DNA: TGTGCCAGTAGCCCGGGACAGAGTTTCTCCTACGAGCAGTACTTC
CDR3 protein: CASSPGQSFSYEQYF

J gene: TRBJ2-7
V gene: TRBV5-6
D gene: TRBD2
clone size: .
CDR3 DNA: TGTGCCAGCAGCGCCGCGGGGGGGCCGAGCGAGCAGTACTTC
CDR3 protein: CASSAAGGPSEQYF